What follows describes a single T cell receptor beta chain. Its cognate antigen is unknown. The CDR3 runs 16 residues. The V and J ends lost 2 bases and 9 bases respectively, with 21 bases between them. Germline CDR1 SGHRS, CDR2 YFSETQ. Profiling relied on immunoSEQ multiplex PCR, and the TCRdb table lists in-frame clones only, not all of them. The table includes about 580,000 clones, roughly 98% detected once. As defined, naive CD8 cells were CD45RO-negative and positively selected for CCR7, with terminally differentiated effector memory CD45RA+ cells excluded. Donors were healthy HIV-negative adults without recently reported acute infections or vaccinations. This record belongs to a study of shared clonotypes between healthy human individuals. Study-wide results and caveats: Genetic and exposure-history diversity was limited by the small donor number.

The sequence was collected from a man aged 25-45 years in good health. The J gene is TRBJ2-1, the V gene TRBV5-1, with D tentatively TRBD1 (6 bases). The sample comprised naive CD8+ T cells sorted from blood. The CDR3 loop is CASSFVEVGVQGEQFF. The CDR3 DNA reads TGCGCCAGCAGCTTCGTTGAGGTTGGGGTACAGGGTGAGCAGTTCTTC.